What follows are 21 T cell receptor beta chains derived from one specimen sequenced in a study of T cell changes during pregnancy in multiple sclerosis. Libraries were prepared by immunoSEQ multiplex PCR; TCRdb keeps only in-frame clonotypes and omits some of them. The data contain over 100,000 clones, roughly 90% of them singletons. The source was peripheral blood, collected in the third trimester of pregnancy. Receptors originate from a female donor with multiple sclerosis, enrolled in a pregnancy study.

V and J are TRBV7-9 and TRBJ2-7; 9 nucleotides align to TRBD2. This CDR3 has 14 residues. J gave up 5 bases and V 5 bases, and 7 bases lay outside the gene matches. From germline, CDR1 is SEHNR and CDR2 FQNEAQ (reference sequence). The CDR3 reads CASSPWTSEDEQYF. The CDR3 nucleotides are TGTGCCAGCAGCCCCTGGACTAGCGAAGACGAGCAGTACTTC. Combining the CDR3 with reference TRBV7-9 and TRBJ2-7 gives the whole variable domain DTGVSQNPRHKITKRGQNVTFRCDPISEHNRLYWYRQTLGQGPEFLTYFQNEAQLEKSRLLSDRFSAERPKGSFSTLEIQRTEQGDSAMYLCASSPWTSEDEQYFGPGTRLTVT.

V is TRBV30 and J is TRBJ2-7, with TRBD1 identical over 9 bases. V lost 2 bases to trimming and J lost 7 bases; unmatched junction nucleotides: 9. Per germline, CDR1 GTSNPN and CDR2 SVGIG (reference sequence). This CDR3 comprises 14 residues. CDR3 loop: CAWSLDRGSREQYF. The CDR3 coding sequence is TGTGCCTGGAGTCTCGACAGGGGGTCGAGGGAGCAGTACTTC.

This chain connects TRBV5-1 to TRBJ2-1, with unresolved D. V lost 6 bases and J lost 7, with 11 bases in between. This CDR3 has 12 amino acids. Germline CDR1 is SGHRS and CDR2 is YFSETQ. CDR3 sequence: CASISPENEQFF. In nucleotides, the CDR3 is TGCGCCAGCATCTCCCCGGAGAATGAGCAGTTCTTC.

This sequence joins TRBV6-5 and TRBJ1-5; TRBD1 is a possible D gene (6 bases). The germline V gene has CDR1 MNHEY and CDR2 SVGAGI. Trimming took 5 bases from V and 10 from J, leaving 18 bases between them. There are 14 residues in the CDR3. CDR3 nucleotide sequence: TGTGCCAGCAGTGACAGGTTTGGGGGGGGTCCCCAGCATTTT. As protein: CASSDRFGGGPQHF.

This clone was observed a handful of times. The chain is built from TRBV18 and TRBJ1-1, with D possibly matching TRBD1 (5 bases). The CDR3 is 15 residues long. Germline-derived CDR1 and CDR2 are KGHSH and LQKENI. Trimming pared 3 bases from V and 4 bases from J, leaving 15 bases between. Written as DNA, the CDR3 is TGTGCCAGCTCACCCGTGGGGGGGGTGAGCACTGAAGCTTTCTTT. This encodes CASSPVGGVSTEAFF. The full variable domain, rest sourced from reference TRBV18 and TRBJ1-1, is NAGVMQNPRHLVRRRGQEARLRCSPMKGHSHVYWYRQLPEEGLKFMVYLQKENIIDESGMPKERFSAEFPKEGPSILRIQQVVRGDSAAYFCASSPVGGVSTEAFFGQGTRLTVV.

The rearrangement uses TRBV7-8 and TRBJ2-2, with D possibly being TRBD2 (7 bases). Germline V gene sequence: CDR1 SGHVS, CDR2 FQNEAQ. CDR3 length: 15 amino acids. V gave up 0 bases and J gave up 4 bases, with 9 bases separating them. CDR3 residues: CASSLAGGPTGELFF. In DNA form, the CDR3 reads TGTGCCAGCAGCTTAGCGGGGGGGCCCACCGGGGAGCTGTTTTTT.

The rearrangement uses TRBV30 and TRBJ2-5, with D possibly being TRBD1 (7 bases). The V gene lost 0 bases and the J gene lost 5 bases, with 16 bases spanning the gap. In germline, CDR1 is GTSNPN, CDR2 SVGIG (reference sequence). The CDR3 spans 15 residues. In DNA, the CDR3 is TGTGCCTGGAGTGTAGGCGACAGGGCGGGGGAGACCCAGTACTTC. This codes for CAWSVGDRAGETQYF.

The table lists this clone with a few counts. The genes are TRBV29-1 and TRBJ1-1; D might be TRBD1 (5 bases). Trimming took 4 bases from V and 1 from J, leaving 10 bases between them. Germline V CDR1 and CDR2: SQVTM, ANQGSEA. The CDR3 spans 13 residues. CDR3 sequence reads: CSVVRVANTEAFF. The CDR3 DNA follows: TGCAGCGTTGTCAGGGTGGCGAACACTGAAGCTTTCTTT.

Written as DNA, the CDR3 is TGCGCCAGCAGCTCCCTAGCGGGGTCCCGGCATGAGCAGTTCTTC. Protein sequence: CASSSLAGSRHEQFF. The rearrangement links TRBV5-1 to TRBJ2-1, with 9 bases aligning to TRBD2. The V gene end was trimmed by 3 bases and the J gene end by 8 bases; junction bases not matched to a gene: 9. The germline V gene has CDR1 SGHRS and CDR2 YFSETQ. The CDR3 is 15 amino acids.

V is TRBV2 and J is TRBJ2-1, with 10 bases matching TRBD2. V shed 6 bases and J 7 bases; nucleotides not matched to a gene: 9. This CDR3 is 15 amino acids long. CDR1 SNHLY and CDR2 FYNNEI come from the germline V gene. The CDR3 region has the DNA TGTGCCAGCAGCGGACTAGCGGAAAGTGAAAATGAGCAGTTCTTC. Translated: CASSGLAESENEQFF. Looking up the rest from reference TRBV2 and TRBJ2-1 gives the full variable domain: EPEVTQTPSHQVTQMGQEVILRCVPISNHLYFYWYRQILGQKVEFLVSFYNNEISEKSEIFDDQFSVERPDGSNFTLKIRSTKLEDSAMYFCASSGLAESENEQFFGPGTRLTVL.

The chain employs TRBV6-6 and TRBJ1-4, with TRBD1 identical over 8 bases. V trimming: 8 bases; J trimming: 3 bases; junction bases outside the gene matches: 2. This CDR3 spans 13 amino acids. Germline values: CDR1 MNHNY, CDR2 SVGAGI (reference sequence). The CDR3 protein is CASGQGPNEKLFF. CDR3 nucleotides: TGTGCCAGCGGACAGGGACCTAATGAAAAACTGTTTTTT.

CDR3 region: CASSLSGSLNEQFF. As DNA, the CDR3 is TGTGCCAGCAGCCTTAGCGGGAGTTTGAATGAGCAGTTCTTC. The chain employs TRBV7-3 and TRBJ2-1; 9 bases fit TRBD2. After removal of 5 bases from V and 7 bases from J, the junction contained 6 bases not matched to a gene. Germline V lookup: CDR1 SGHTA, CDR2 FQGTGA. The length of the CDR3 is 14 residues.

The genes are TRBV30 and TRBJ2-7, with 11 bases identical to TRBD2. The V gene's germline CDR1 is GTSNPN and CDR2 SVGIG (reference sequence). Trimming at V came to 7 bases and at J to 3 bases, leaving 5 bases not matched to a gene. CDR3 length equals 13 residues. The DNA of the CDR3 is TGTGCCTACGGGACTAGCGGATTCTACGAGCAGTACTTC. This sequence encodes CAYGTSGFYEQYF.

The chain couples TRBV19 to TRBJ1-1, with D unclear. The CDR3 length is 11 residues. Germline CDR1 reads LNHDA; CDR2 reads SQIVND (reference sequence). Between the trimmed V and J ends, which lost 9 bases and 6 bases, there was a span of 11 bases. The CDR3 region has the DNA TGTGCCAGCTACAGTTATCCTGAAGCTTTCTTT. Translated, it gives CASYSYPEAFF.

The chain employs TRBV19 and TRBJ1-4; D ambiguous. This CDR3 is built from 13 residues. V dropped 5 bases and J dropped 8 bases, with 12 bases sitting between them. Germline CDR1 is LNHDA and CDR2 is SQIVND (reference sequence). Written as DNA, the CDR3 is TGTGCCAGTAGTGCGGGAGGGTTGGAAAAACTGTTTTTT. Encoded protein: CASSAGGLEKLFF.

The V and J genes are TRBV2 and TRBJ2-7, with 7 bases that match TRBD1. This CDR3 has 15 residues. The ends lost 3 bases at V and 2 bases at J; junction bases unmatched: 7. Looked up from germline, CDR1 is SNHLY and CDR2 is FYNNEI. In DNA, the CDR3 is TGTGCCAGCAGTGATCCGGGACAGACCACCTACGAGCAGTACTTC. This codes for CASSDPGQTTYEQYF.

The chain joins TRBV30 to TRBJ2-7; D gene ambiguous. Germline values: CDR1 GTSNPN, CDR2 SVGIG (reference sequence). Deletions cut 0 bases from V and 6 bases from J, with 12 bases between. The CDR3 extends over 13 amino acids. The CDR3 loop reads CAWSVRQNGEQYF. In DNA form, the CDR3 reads TGTGCCTGGAGTGTACGACAAAATGGCGAGCAGTACTTC.

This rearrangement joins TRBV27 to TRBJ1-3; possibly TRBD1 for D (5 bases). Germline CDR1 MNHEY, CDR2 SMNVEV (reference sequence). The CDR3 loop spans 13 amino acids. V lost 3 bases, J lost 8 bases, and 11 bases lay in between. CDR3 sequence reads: CASSFREGDTIYF. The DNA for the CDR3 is TGTGCCAGCAGTTTCAGGGAAGGGGACACCATATATTTT.

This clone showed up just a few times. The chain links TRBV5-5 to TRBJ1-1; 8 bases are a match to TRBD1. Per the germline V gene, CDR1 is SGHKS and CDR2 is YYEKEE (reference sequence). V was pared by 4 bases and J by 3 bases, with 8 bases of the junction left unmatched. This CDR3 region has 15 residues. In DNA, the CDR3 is TGTGCCAGCAGCGTGAAGACAGGGGTCGACACTGAAGCTTTCTTT. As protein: CASSVKTGVDTEAFF.

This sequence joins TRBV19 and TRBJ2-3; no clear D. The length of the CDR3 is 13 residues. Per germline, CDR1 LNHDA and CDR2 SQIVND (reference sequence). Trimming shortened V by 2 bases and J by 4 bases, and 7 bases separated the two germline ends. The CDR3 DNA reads TGTGCCAGTAGTATATCGGTAGCAGATACGCAGTATTTT. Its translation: CASSISVADTQYF.

CDR3 region: CASSYSRGPETQYF. The DNA of the CDR3 is TGTGCCAGCAGTTACTCGAGGGGGCCAGAGACCCAGTACTTC. The J gene is TRBJ2-5, the V gene TRBV6-5, with 7 nucleotides matching TRBD1. The CDR3 runs to 14 residues. J lost 4 bases, V lost 0 bases, and 2 bases had no gene match. Germline lookup yields CDR1 MNHEY and CDR2 SVGAGI.